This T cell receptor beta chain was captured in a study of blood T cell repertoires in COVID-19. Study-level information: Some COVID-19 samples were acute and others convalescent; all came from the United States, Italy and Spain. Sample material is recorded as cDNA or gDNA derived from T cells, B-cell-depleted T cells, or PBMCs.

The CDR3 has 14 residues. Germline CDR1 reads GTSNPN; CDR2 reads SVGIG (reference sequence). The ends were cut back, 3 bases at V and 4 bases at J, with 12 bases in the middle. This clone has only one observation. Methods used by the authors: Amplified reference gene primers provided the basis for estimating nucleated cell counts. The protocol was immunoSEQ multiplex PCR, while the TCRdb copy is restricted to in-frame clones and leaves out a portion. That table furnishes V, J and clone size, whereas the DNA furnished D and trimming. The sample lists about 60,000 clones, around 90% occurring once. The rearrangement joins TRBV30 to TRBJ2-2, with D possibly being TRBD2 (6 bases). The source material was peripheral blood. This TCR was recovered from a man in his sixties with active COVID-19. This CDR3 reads CAWRRRGSTGELFF. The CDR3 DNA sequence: TGTGCCTGGAGACGGCGGGGCTCCACCGGGGAGCTGTTTTTT. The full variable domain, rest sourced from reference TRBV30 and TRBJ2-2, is SQTIHQWPATLVQPVGSPLSLECTVEGTSNPNLYWYRQAAGRGLQLLFYSVGIGQISSEVPQNLSASRPQDRQFILSSKKLLLSDSGFYLCAWRRRGSTGELFFGEGSRLTVL.